The clone carrying this T cell receptor (beta chain) was counted once. Here immunoSEQ multiplex PCR was the method, and the copy in TCRdb shows in-frame clones only, minus some. The sample records 200,000 to 250,000 clones, 70% to 90% being singletons. This CDR3 has 13 residues. CDR1 and CDR2 (germline): MDHEN, SYDVKM. V dropped 3 bases and J dropped 9 bases, with 15 bases sitting between them. This sample stems from a study of blood T cell repertoires in COVID-19. About the study: T cells, B-cell-depleted T cells, or PBMCs supplied cDNA or gDNA.

The chain employs TRBV28 and TRBJ2-7, with D unresolved. The sequencing input was peripheral blood. This TCR was recovered from a young man with active or convalescent COVID-19. CDR3 sequence reads: CASSLSVPSGQYF. For the CDR3, the DNA is TGTGCCAGCAGTTTGAGCGTACCCTCGGGGCAGTACTTC.